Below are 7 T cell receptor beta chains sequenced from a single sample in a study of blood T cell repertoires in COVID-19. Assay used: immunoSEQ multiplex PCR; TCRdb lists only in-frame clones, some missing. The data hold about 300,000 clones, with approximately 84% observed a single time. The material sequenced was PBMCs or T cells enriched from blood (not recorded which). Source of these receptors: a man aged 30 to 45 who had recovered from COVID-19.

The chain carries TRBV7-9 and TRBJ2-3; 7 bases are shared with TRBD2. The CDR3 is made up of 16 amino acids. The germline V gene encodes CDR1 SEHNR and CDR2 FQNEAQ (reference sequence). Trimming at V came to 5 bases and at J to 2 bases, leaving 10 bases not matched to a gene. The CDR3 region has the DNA TGTGCCAGCAGCAGAACTCCAGCGGGATACACAGATACGCAGTATTTT. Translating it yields CASSRTPAGYTDTQYF. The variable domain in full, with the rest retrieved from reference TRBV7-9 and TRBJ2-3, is DTGVSQNPRHKITKRGQNVTFRCDPISEHNRLYWYRQTLGQGPEFLTYFQNEAQLEKSRLLSDRFSAERPKGSFSTLEIQRTEQGDSAMYLCASSRTPAGYTDTQYFGPGTRLTVL.

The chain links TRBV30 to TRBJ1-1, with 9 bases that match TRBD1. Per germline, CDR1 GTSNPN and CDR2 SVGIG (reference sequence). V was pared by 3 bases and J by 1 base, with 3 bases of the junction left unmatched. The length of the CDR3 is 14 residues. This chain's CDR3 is CAWRVDRGNTEAFF. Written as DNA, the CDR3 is TGTGCCTGGAGGGTGGACAGGGGGAACACTGAAGCTTTCTTT.

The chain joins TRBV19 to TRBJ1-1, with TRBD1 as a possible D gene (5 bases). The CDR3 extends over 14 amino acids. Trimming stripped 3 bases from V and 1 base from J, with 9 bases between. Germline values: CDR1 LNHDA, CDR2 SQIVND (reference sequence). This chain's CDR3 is CASSIHGGNTEAFF. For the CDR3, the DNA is TGTGCCAGTAGTATCCACGGGGGGAACACTGAAGCTTTCTTT.

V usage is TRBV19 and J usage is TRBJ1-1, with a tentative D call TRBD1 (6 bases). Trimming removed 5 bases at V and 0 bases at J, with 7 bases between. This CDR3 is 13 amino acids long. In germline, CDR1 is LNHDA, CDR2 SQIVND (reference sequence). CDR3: CASSQGLNTEAFF. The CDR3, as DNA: TGTGCCAGTAGTCAGGGGCTGAACACTGAAGCTTTCTTT.

CDR3 region: CASSLSGRANEQFF. For the CDR3, the DNA is TGTGCCAGCAGTTTATCGGGCAGGGCCAATGAGCAGTTCTTC. The gene calls are TRBV27 and TRBJ2-1, with TRBD1 as a possible D gene (5 bases). The germline CDR1 and CDR2 sequences are MNHEY and SMNVEV (reference sequence). This CDR3 is 14 amino acids long. V was cut by 0 bases and J by 6 bases, with 9 bases left in between.

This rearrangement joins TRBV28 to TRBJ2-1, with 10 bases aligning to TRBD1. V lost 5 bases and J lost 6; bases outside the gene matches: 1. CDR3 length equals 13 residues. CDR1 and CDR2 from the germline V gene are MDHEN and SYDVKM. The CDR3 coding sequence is TGTGCCAGCAGTGGGGACAGGGGCAATGAGCAGTTCTTC. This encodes CASSGDRGNEQFF.

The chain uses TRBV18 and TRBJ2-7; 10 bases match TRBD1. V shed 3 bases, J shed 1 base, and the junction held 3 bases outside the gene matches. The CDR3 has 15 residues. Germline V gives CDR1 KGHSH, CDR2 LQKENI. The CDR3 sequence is CASSPRTGGSYEQYF. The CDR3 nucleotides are TGTGCCAGCTCACCCCGGACAGGGGGATCCTACGAGCAGTACTTC.